This T cell receptor (beta chain) originates from a study of shared clonotypes between healthy human individuals. The CDR3 runs to 11 residues. V dropped 4 bases and J dropped 0 bases, with 1 base sitting between them. Germline CDR1 is SNHLY and CDR2 is FYNNEI. Concerning this clone itself: This sample includes further DNA sequences coding for the same CDR3.

Only in-frame clones appear in the TCRdb table, and some are missing; sequencing was by immunoSEQ multiplex PCR. The table has 450,000 to 500,000 clones, around 73% seen once. The TCR was taken from a woman aged 40 to 50 in good health. Some clones in this sample may be carry-over from other donors' samples. Material for sequencing was PBMCs. V usage is TRBV2 and J usage is TRBJ2-7; D gene uncertain. CDR3 amino acids: CASSGSYEQYF. CDR3 sequence (DNA): TGTGCCAGCAGTGGCTCCTACGAGCAGTACTTC. The full variable domain, with the rest looked up from reference TRBV2 and TRBJ2-7, is EPEVTQTPSHQVTQMGQEVILRCVPISNHLYFYWYRQILGQKVEFLVSFYNNEISEKSEIFDDQFSVERPDGSNFTLKIRSTKLEDSAMYFCASSGSYEQYFGPGTRLTVT.